A selection of T cell receptor beta chains follows, all from one sample in a study of regulatory T cells in long-lasting Graves disease. From the multiplex PCR reads, TCRdb called clonotypes with MiXCR, one entry per CDR3 protein. The repertoire has hundreds of thousands of distinct CDR3 sequences, roughly 21% of them found once; the top ten carry around 7%. The starting material was peripheral blood mononuclear cells (PBMCs), obtained when the disease was refractory, from a patient treated with antithyroid drugs. These receptors originate from a female donor with Graves disease. Each CDR3 is given with its conserved first and last residue. A D gene is named only where the DNA matches it firmly. Part of the rows lack a size; the others show once, few, many or a class for expanded clones.

TRBV7-9	.	TRBJ2-7	.	CASSRRTDSYEQYF	TGTGCCAGCAGCCGCCGGACGGACTCCTACGAGCAGTACTTC
TRBV4-3	few	TRBJ2-5	.	CASSRLRMETQYF	TGCGCCAGCAGCCGCCTGAGGATGGAGACCCAGTACTTC
TRBV13	.	TRBJ1-1	.	CASSLVAGPSTEAFF	TGTGCCAGCAGCTTAGTTGCAGGGCCCAGCACTGAAGCTTTCTTT
TRBV6-2/TRBV6-3	.	TRBJ2-3	TRBD1	CASSYSMWDRVDTQYF	TGTGCCAGCAGTTACTCGATGTGGGACAGGGTAGATACGCAGTATTTT
TRBV11-2	many	TRBJ2-2	.	CASSPGRVGLITGELFF	TGTGCCAGCAGCCCGGGACGGGTGGGATTAATCACCGGGGAGCTGTTTTTT
TRBV7-8	many	TRBJ1-2	TRBD1	CASSYRDRGRRDNGYTF	TGTGCCAGCAGCTACCGGGACAGGGGGCGCAGAGATAATGGCTACACCTTC
TRBV13	many	TRBJ2-5	.	CASSWAVGQETQYF	TGTGCCAGCAGCTGGGCCGTGGGGCAAGAGACCCAGTACTTC
TRBV7-9	few	TRBJ1-5	.	CASSLGTDSNQPQHF	TGTGCCAGCAGCTTAGGAACAGATAGCAATCAGCCCCAGCATTTT
TRBV2	many	TRBJ1-2	TRBD1	CASSVLTGERGYTF	TGTGCCAGCAGTGTTTTGACAGGGGAAAGAGGCTACACCTTC
TRBV7-8	.	TRBJ2-4	.	CASSLTNPKNIQYF	TGTGCCAGCAGCTTAACTAATCCCAAAAACATTCAGTACTTC
TRBV4-1	many	TRBJ1-4	.	CASSQGLREKLFF	TGCGCCAGCAGCCAAGGACTACGAGAAAAACTGTTTTTT
TRBV6-2/TRBV6-3	.	TRBJ2-1	.	CASSYSKDSAYNEQFF	TGTGCCAGCAGTTACTCAAAGGACAGTGCCTACAATGAGCAGTTCTTC
TRBV30	.	TRBJ2-5	.	CAWSREGPETQYF	TGTGCCTGGAGTAGAGAGGGCCCTGAGACCCAGTACTTC
TRBV11-2	many	TRBJ1-6	.	CASSLTAGSPLHF	TGTGCCAGCAGCTTAACGGCAGGTTCACCCCTCCACTTT
TRBV25-1	few	TRBJ1-1	.	CASRLYEQEGNTEAFF	TGTGCCAGCCGCTTATACGAACAGGAGGGGAACACTGAAGCTTTCTTT
TRBV2	many	TRBJ1-5	.	CASSDRRSMDQPQHF	TGTGCCAGCAGTGATAGGAGGTCTATGGATCAGCCCCAGCATTTT
TRBV5-1	few	TRBJ1-6	.	CASSLTQYTGSPLHF	TGCGCCAGCAGCTTGACCCAATATACTGGTTCACCCCTCCACTTT
TRBV30	few	TRBJ1-2	.	CAWRPVGTRSYGYTF	TGTGCCTGGAGGCCGGTGGGAACCCGAAGCTATGGCTACACCTTC
TRBV11-2	.	TRBJ2-7	.	CASSFYICSARILTYEQYF	.
TRBV20-1	.	TRBJ2-5	TRBD1	CSARARQGRTWETQYF	TGCAGTGCTAGGGCTAGACAGGGGAGGACGTGGGAGACCCAGTACTTC
TRBV4-1	.	TRBJ1-5	.	CASSQDRTANQPQHF	TGCGCCAGCAGCCAAGATCGGACAGCGAATCAGCCCCAGCATTTT
TRBV11-2	few	TRBJ2-2	TRBD2	CASSLEPAGGLTGELFF	TGTGCCAGCAGCTTGGAGCCAGCGGGGGGGCTGACCGGGGAGCTGTTTTTT
TRBV20-1	.	TRBJ1-5	.	CSAREGGTGSNQPQHF	TGCAGTGCTAGAGAGGGCGGGACCGGTAGCAATCAGCCCCAGCATTTT
TRBV7-6	few	TRBJ1-5	.	CASSLERGGTGQPQHF	TGTGCCAGCAGCTTAGAACGGGGAGGGACCGGTCAGCCCCAGCATTTT
TRBV9	few	TRBJ1-6	.	CASSGTVSNSPLHF	TGTGCCAGCAGCGGTACAGTTTCCAATTCACCCCTCCACTTT
TRBV29-1	many	TRBJ1-2	.	CSVEDHGDGSVGSGYTF	TGCAGCGTTGAAGATCACGGGGATGGGTCGGTTGGCTCTGGCTACACCTTC
TRBV6-2/TRBV6-3	few	TRBJ2-1	.	CASSYDHPPGTEQFF	TGTGCCAGCAGTTACGATCACCCACCAGGTACTGAGCAGTTCTTC
TRBV30	many	TRBJ1-2	.	CAWSVEGNYGYTF	TGTGCCTGGAGTGTTGAGGGGAACTATGGCTACACCTTC
TRBV20-1	few	TRBJ2-5	TRBD2	CSAREPLAGGPKTQYF	TGCAGTGCTAGAGAGCCACTAGCGGGAGGGCCAAAGACCCAGTACTTC
TRBV20-1	many	TRBJ1-1	TRBD1	CSAREQGGLVAFF	TGCAGTGCTAGAGAACAGGGGGGGCTGGTAGCTTTCTTT
TRBV29-1	.	TRBJ2-5	.	CSVALLFRETQYF	TGCAGCGTTGCCTTACTCTTTCGAGAGACCCAGTACTTC
TRBV15	many	TRBJ1-3	.	CATSRDRQGNTIYF	TGTGCCACCAGCAGAGATCGCCAGGGGAACACCATATATTTT